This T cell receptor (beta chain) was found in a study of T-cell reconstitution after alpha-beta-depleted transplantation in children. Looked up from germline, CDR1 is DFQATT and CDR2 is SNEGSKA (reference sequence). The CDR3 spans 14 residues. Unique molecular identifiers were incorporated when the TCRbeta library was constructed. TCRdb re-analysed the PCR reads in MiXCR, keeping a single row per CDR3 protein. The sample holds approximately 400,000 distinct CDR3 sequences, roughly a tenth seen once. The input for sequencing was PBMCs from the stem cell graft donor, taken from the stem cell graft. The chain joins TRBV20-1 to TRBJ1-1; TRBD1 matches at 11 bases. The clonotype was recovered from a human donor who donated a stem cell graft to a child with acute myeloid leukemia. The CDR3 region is CSTPGQGVGTEAFF. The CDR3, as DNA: TGCAGCACACCGGGACAGGGGGTTGGCACTGAAGCTTTCTTT.